The next 9 T cell receptor beta chains were all read from a single sample in a study of identical twins. TCRdb recomputed calls from the 5' RACE reads with MiXCR, one row per CDR3 protein. This sample has fewer than 800,000 distinct CDR3 sequences, with around 7.5% found just once. These data also formed part of another study, on yellow fever vaccine responses in identical twins.

The sequenced sample consisted of PBMCs. These receptors were collected from a woman younger than 30 in good health.

This clonotype was counted only a few times. V is TRBV18 and J is TRBJ2-7; D not resolved. The CDR3 is 14 residues long. CDR1 is KGHSH and CDR2 is LQKENI in the germline V gene. Trimming removed 2 bases at V and 3 bases at J, with 11 bases between. This CDR3 reads CASSPGSSGYEQYV. DNA of the CDR3: TGTGCCAGCTCACCAGGGTCCTCCGGCTACGAGCAGTACGTC.

The CDR3 sequence: CASRGEADNEQFF. As DNA, the CDR3 is TGTGCCAGCAGGGGGGAGGCGGACAATGAGCAGTTCTTC. The chain uses TRBV3-1 and TRBJ2-1; TRBD2 might be the D (6 bases). V lost 6 bases and J 5 bases, leaving 11 bases between the germline ends. CDR3 size: 13 residues. Germline loops: CDR1 LGHDT, CDR2 YNNKEL (reference sequence).

This clonotype was seen a handful of times. This sequence joins TRBV20-1 and TRBJ1-6; D is unclear. The CDR3 spans 16 residues. From germline, CDR1 is DFQATT and CDR2 SNEGSKA (reference sequence). Deletions cut 4 bases from V and 2 bases from J, with 15 bases between. The CDR3 spells CSAIPTGSPYNSPLHF. CDR3 bases: TGCAGTGCTATCCCTACGGGCTCTCCCTATAATTCACCCCTCCACTTT.

V is TRBV20-1 and J is TRBJ1-1; D may be TRBD1 (6 bases). Germline loops: CDR1 DFQATT, CDR2 SNEGSKA (reference sequence). V lost 5 bases, J lost 5 bases, and 15 bases lay in between. This CDR3 is built from 13 residues. CDR3 DNA sequence: TGCAGTGCTGGGGGGCCCGTAGGGACTGAAGCTTTCTTT. It yields the protein CSAGGPVGTEAFF.

Many counts were recorded for this clonotype. J is TRBJ1-3 and V is TRBV15; D possibly corresponds to TRBD1 (5 bases). Trimming removed 0 bases from V and 2 bases from J, with 8 bases in between. The germline CDR1 and CDR2 sequences are LNHNV and YYDKDF (reference sequence). The CDR3 is made up of 15 amino acids. This CDR3 reads CATSRDAGPGNTIYF. DNA for the CDR3: TGTGCCACCAGCAGAGATGCGGGGCCTGGAAACACCATATATTTT.

The rearrangement uses TRBV7-9 and TRBJ2-1, with TRBD2 matching 8 bases. This CDR3 contains 17 residues. Trimming at V came to 1 base and at J to 1 base, leaving 6 bases not matched to a gene. In germline, CDR1 is SEHNR, CDR2 FQNEAQ (reference sequence). CDR3 amino acids: CASSLGSGRGSYNEQFF. CDR3 coding DNA: TGTGCCAGCAGCTTAGGGAGCGGGAGAGGATCCTACAATGAGCAGTTCTTC.

The table lists this clonotype with a few counts. The chain links TRBV14 to TRBJ2-3; D unclear. CDR1 is SGHDN, CDR2 FVKESK, per germline. The ends were cut back, 2 bases at V and 2 bases at J, with 11 bases in the middle. There are 15 residues in the CDR3. CDR3: CASSQSQGATDTQYF. As DNA, the CDR3 is TGTGCCAGCAGCCAATCTCAAGGCGCCACAGATACGCAGTATTTT. The whole variable domain, remainder taken from reference TRBV14 and TRBJ2-3, is EAGVTQFPSHSVIEKGQTVTLRCDPISGHDNLYWYRRVMGKEIKFLLHFVKESKQDESGMPNNRFLAERTGGTYSTLKVQPAELEDSGVYFCASSQSQGATDTQYFGPGTRLTVL.

In its sample, this clonotype was seen a few times. Here the CDR3 reads CASSPDAYYGYTF. The DNA of the CDR3 is TGCGCCAGCAGCCCGGACGCTTACTATGGCTACACCTTC. V usage is TRBV5-1 and J usage is TRBJ1-2, with no clear D. CDR1 is SGHRS and CDR2 is YFSETQ in the germline V gene. Trimming removed 4 bases at V and 3 bases at J, with 10 bases between. CDR3 length equals 13 residues.

The chain has TRBV7-2 and TRBJ1-1; weak D call: TRBD1 (6 bases). The CDR3 totals 12 residues. Per the germline V gene, CDR1 is SGHTA and CDR2 is FQGNSA. Between the trimmed V and J ends, which lost 1 base and 10 bases, there was a span of 10 bases. The CDR3 DNA follows: TGTGCCAGCAGCTTAGACAGGGCTAGAGCTTTCTTT. Protein: CASSLDRARAFF.